These 4 T cell receptor beta chains were all obtained from the same sample, sequenced in a study of post-analysis software for immune sequencing data. Study outcomes and limitations: Roughly five TRBV segments were significantly more frequent in patients than in controls. TRBV5-6, TRBV5-1 and TRBV20-1 were among these segments.

TCR beta cDNA libraries had unique molecular identifiers. Each CDR3 protein is one row after TCRdb ran MiXCR on the PCR reads. The data hold roughly 800,000 distinct CDR3 sequences, with about 27% observed a single time. These TCRs are of unknown antigen specificity. Sequenced input: blood. The receptors were gathered from a girl under 18 with multiple sclerosis.

The rearrangement joins TRBV7-9 to TRBJ2-6; D is tentatively TRBD1 or TRBD2 (5 bases each). In germline, CDR1 is SEHNR, CDR2 FQNEAQ (reference sequence). V dropped 3 bases and J dropped 0 bases, with 12 bases sitting between them. The CDR3 is 17 residues long. In DNA form, the CDR3 reads TGTGCCAGCAGCTTTCGGGGCGGGCTCTCTGGGGCCAACGTCCTGACTTTC. It specifies CASSFRGGLSGANVLTF.

The sample holds many counts of this clonotype. This rearrangement joins TRBV5-6 to TRBJ2-5; no clear D. Trimming removed 0 bases from V and 5 bases from J, with 11 bases in between. The V gene's germline CDR1 is SGHDT and CDR2 YYEEEE. The CDR3 extends over 14 amino acids. The CDR3 DNA is TGTGCCAGCAGCTTGGCCCTGACCGGGGAGACCCAGTACTTC. It specifies CASSLALTGETQYF.

The CDR3 DNA sequence: TGCAGCTTAGGACAGGGGGGCACAGATACGCAGTATTTT. Its protein is CSLGQGGTDTQYF. This rearrangement joins TRBV29-1 to TRBJ2-3; 10 bases agree with TRBD1. J lost 1 base, V lost 8 bases, and 3 bases had no gene match. Germline V lookup: CDR1 SQVTM, CDR2 ANQGSEA. CDR3 length: 13 residues.

This chain joins TRBV12-3 or TRBV12-4 and TRBJ2-3; D is unresolved. The CDR3 is 12 residues long. The ends were cut back, 6 bases at V and 10 bases at J, with 14 bases in the middle. The CDR3 bases are TGTGCCAGCAGCCCAAGTGCCGATGCGCAGTATTTT. It translates to CASSPSADAQYF.